The present T cell receptor beta chain was sequenced within a study of immune cell composition in non-small cell lung cancer. Study-wide background: Lung adenocarcinoma or squamous carcinoma made up most tumours.

TCRdb keeps only in-frame clones here, not all; method: immunoSEQ multiplex PCR. The repertoire holds more than 15,000 clones, with over 65% as singletons. In its sample, this clone was seen a few times. Antigen specificity is unknown. The normal lung sample lay at least 3 cm, and maximally far, from the tumour. Trimming left V 9 bases short and J 2 bases short, with 16 bases between. Per the germline V gene, CDR1 is WNHNN and CDR2 is SYGVQD (reference sequence). The CDR3 consists of 15 residues. Whole-study findings and limits: About 80% of squamous and approximately 30% of adenocarcinoma cases had tumour-associated clones >0.5%.

These data are also associated with another study on CD4 T cells in lung cancer. That work adds: Four resected stage I-III patients provided tumor and non-adjacent lung tissue.

This chain joins TRBV10-1 and TRBJ2-2, with D unresolved. The TCR originated in a human donor with non-small cell lung cancer. The sequencing sample was made of non-adjacent lung tissue. In nucleotides, the CDR3 is TGCGCCAGGATGGCCATGGGGTCAAACACCGGGGAGCTGTTTTTT. This codes for CARMAMGSNTGELFF.